Listed below are T cell receptor beta chains from one sample, sequenced in a study of identical twins. MiXCR was run by TCRdb on the 5' RACE reads, yielding one entry per CDR3 protein. There are fewer than 250,000 distinct CDR3 sequences in the sample; roughly 9.4% occur only once, and 4% to 6% lies in the top ten. The sequenced sample was memory (CD45RO+) T cells sorted from blood. The origin of the receptors is a woman aged 18-29 years in good health. CDR3s include the opening cysteine and the closing phenylalanine or tryptophan. A D gene is named only where the DNA matches it firmly. Rows give clone size only sometimes, using once, few, many, or a class for an expanded clone.

D gene	V gene	clone size	J gene	CDR3 protein	CDR3 DNA
NA	TRBV5-1	many	TRBJ2-5	CASSFGLVEETQYF	TGCGCCAGCAGCTTCGGTCTAGTAGAGGAGACCCAGTACTTC
NA	TRBV6-1	few	TRBJ2-2	CASSEGDVELFF	TGTGCCAGCAGTGAAGGTGATGTGGAGCTGTTTTTT
NA	TRBV20-1	many	TRBJ2-1	CSEKGLVDSGEQFF	TGCAGTGAAAAGGGGCTCGTCGATTCGGGTGAGCAGTTCTTC
NA	TRBV20-1	few	TRBJ1-1	CSARWGGNTEAFF	TGCAGTGCTAGATGGGGGGGGAACACTGAAGCTTTCTTT
NA	TRBV12-3/TRBV12-4	many	TRBJ1-1	CASSALGNTEAFF	TGTGCCAGCAGTGCCCTCGGGAACACTGAAGCTTTCTTT
NA	TRBV2	few	TRBJ2-5	CASSEALLTRFRTQYF	TGTGCCAGCAGTGAAGCTCTGTTAACCCGCTTCAGGACCCAGTACTTC
NA	TRBV5-1	many	TRBJ2-7	CASSLGQGEQYF	TGTGCCAGCAGCTTAGGGCAGGGCGAGCAGTACTTC
TRBD2	TRBV7-2	NA	TRBJ2-7	CASSLNLAGDGEQYF	TGTGCCAGCAGCCTCAACCTAGCGGGAGACGGCGAGCAGTACTTC
NA	TRBV6-5	many	TRBJ2-3	CASSSTTYTDTQYF	TGTGCCAGCAGTTCAACAACATACACAGATACGCAGTATTTT
NA	TRBV6-2/TRBV6-3	NA	TRBJ2-7	CASSYSGDEQYF	TGTGCCAGCAGTTACTCAGGGGACGAGCAGTACTTC
TRBD1	TRBV6-1	NA	TRBJ1-6	CASNILGQGWHSPLHF	TGTGCCAGCAATATCCTGGGACAGGGGTGGCATTCACCCCTCCACTTT
NA	TRBV3-1	many	TRBJ2-4	CASSQRGQAGVAKNIQYF	TGTGCCAGCAGCCAAAGGGGACAAGCCGGGGTAGCCAAAAACATTCAGTACTTC
NA	TRBV4-2	many	TRBJ1-1	CASSGGGRINTEAFF	TGTGCCAGCAGCGGGGGGGGCAGGATTAACACTGAAGCTTTCTTT
NA	TRBV5-6	NA	TRBJ1-1	CASSLTGQGRSTEAFF	TGTGCCAGCAGCCTGACGGGACAAGGAAGGAGCACTGAAGCTTTCTTT
NA	TRBV12-5	few	TRBJ2-2	CASGLSYQNTGELFF	TGTGCTAGTGGTTTATCCTATCAGAACACCGGGGAGCTGTTTTTT
TRBD1	TRBV2	few	TRBJ2-7	CASRRTGTSYEQYF	TGTGCCAGCAGACGGACAGGGACCTCCTACGAGCAGTACTTC
NA	TRBV27	NA	TRBJ1-6	CASSKAFAGRNSPLHF	TGTGCCAGCAGTAAAGCTTTCGCTGGCAGGAATTCACCCCTCCACTTT
NA	TRBV5-1	many	TRBJ1-1	CASGFGGGTEAFF	TGCGCCAGCGGATTTGGGGGGGGTACTGAAGCTTTCTTT
NA	TRBV6-1	few	TRBJ2-1	CASTASLASSYNEQFF	TGTGCCAGCACCGCTTCCCTAGCGAGCTCCTACAATGAGCAGTTCTTC
TRBD1	TRBV11-3	NA	TRBJ2-1	CASSSTGAMEQFF	TGTGCCAGCAGCTCTACAGGGGCCATGGAGCAGTTCTTC
NA	TRBV6-2/TRBV6-3	NA	TRBJ2-7	CASSPRGVDYEQYF	TGTGCCAGCAGTCCTCGAGGGGTGGACTACGAGCAGTACTTC
NA	TRBV20-1	few	TRBJ1-1	CSVSDSGDTEAFF	TGCAGTGTTTCGGACAGCGGGGACACTGAAGCTTTCTTT
TRBD2	TRBV5-1	NA	TRBJ2-1	CASSLASGGANEQFF	TGCGCCAGCAGCTTGGCCAGCGGGGGGGCTAATGAGCAGTTCTTC
NA	TRBV6-5	NA	TRBJ2-2	CASSYGAGRYPGELFF	TGTGCCAGCAGTTATGGTGCCGGGAGATATCCCGGGGAGCTGTTTTTT
NA	TRBV5-1	NA	TRBJ2-1	CASSLKFKGGYNEQFF	TGCGCCAGCAGCCTGAAGTTTAAGGGGGGCTACAATGAGCAGTTCTTC
NA	TRBV6-1	many	TRBJ2-2	CASSEGNTGELFF	TGTGCCAGCAGCGAGGGGAACACCGGGGAGCTGTTTTTT
TRBD1	TRBV24-1	NA	TRBJ2-2	CATSDPGQGNTGELFF	TGTGCCACCAGTGATCCGGGACAGGGGAACACCGGGGAGCTGTTTTTT
NA	TRBV30	few	TRBJ1-6	CAWSYVRGYNSPLHF	TGTGCCTGGAGTTACGTCCGGGGGTATAATTCACCCCTCCACTTT
TRBD1	TRBV20-1	NA	TRBJ1-2	CSADTGGANYGYTF	TGCAGTGCTGATACAGGGGGCGCGAACTATGGCTACACCTTC
NA	TRBV7-9	NA	TRBJ1-1	CASSLVPRVGQAFF	TGTGCCAGCAGCTTGGTTCCGAGAGTAGGGCAAGCTTTCTTT
NA	TRBV30	many	TRBJ1-4	CAWRKSGANEKLFF	TGTGCCTGGAGGAAATCCGGGGCTAATGAAAAACTGTTTTTT
TRBD1	TRBV4-1	NA	TRBJ2-6	CASSHEDRLSGANVLTF	TGCGCCAGCAGCCACGAGGACAGGCTCTCTGGGGCCAACGTCCTGACTTTC
NA	TRBV3-1	many	TRBJ2-2	CASSTLRTGELFF	TGTGCCAGCAGCACCCTCCGCACCGGGGAGCTGTTTTTT
NA	TRBV25-1	few	TRBJ1-1	CASSDQGGKAFF	TGTGCCAGCAGTGACCAGGGCGGTAAGGCTTTCTTT
NA	TRBV29-1	many	TRBJ2-1	CSALGSRYNEQFF	TGCAGCGCCCTCGGGAGTAGGTACAATGAGCAGTTCTTC
NA	TRBV2	many	TRBJ1-1	CASSGGPGTEAFF	TGTGCCAGCAGCGGAGGGCCAGGGACTGAAGCTTTCTTT
NA	TRBV7-2	few	TRBJ2-3	CASSPRKSDTQYF	TGTGCCAGCAGCCCACGGAAGTCAGATACGCAGTATTTT
NA	TRBV5-5	NA	TRBJ2-3	CASSLPRTGTDTQYF	TGTGCCAGCAGCTTGCCCCGGACAGGCACAGATACGCAGTATTTT
NA	TRBV15	few	TRBJ2-7	CATSRNSYEQYF	TGTGCCACCAGCAGAAACAGCTACGAGCAGTACTTC
NA	TRBV20-1	NA	TRBJ2-2	CSAKAPANTGELFF	TGCAGTGCTAAAGCCCCCGCGAACACCGGGGAGCTGTTTTTT
TRBD2	TRBV29-1	NA	TRBJ2-1	CSGSMSSGRGEQFF	TGCAGCGGCAGCATGTCTAGCGGAAGAGGGGAGCAGTTCTTC
NA	TRBV19	few	TRBJ2-7	CASSLTGTGRPYEQYF	TGTGCCAGTAGCCTAACAGGGACCGGGCGCCCCTACGAGCAGTACTTC
NA	TRBV3-1	few	TRBJ2-6	CASSHGGSGANVLTF	TGTGCCAGCAGCCATGGGGGGTCTGGGGCCAACGTCCTGACTTTC
NA	TRBV11-2	NA	TRBJ2-5	CASSLVTGAEETQYF	TGTGCCAGCAGCTTAGTTACGGGGGCTGAGGAGACCCAGTACTTC
TRBD2	TRBV6-2/TRBV6-3	few	TRBJ2-3	CASSGGRIVDTQYF	TGTGCCAGCTCGGGCGGGAGGATTGTAGATACGCAGTATTTT
TRBD2	TRBV20-1	NA	TRBJ2-3	CSAWTSGGTDTQYF	TGCAGTGCTTGGACTAGCGGGGGAACAGATACGCAGTATTTT
TRBD1	TRBV6-2/TRBV6-3	few	TRBJ2-7	CASNDRGLEQYF	TGTGCCAGCAACGACAGGGGGCTCGAGCAGTACTTC
NA	TRBV6-5	few	TRBJ2-7	CASSFTSKSSYEQYF	TGTGCCAGCAGTTTCACATCGAAGAGCTCCTACGAGCAGTACTTC
NA	TRBV7-2	few	TRBJ2-7	CASSFRASEGFYEQYF	TGTGCCAGCAGCTTCAGGGCTAGCGAGGGATTCTACGAGCAGTACTTC
NA	TRBV11-2	NA	TRBJ2-1	CASSLDLGDEQFF	TGTGCCAGCAGCTTAGATCTCGGAGATGAGCAGTTCTTC
TRBD1	TRBV7-9	many	TRBJ2-1	CASSYATGGGGDEQFF	TGTGCCAGCAGCTATGCCACAGGGGGCGGAGGGGATGAGCAGTTCTTC
TRBD2	TRBV30	NA	TRBJ2-7	CAWSVTSGSYEQYF	TGTGCCTGGAGTGTAACTAGCGGGAGTTACGAGCAGTACTTC
TRBD1	TRBV6-9	many	TRBJ1-4	CATPTGGEKLFF	TGTGCCACTCCGACAGGGGGTGAAAAACTGTTTTTT
TRBD1	TRBV10-3	few	TRBJ2-7	CAIRTGIREQYF	TGTGCCATCAGGACAGGGATCCGAGAGCAGTACTTC
TRBD1	TRBV12-3/TRBV12-4	many	TRBJ2-7	CASSFQDRDDEQYF	TGTGCCAGCAGTTTTCAGGACAGGGACGACGAGCAGTACTTC
NA	TRBV20-1	few	TRBJ1-4	CSAAGRLDEKLFF	TGCAGTGCTGCTGGACGGTTAGATGAAAAACTGTTTTTT
NA	TRBV12-3/TRBV12-4	few	TRBJ2-6	CASSSQHSGANVLTF	TGTGCCAGCAGTTCACAGCATTCCGGGGCCAACGTCCTGACTTTC